Below, 5 T cell receptor beta chains from the same sample are listed, as sequenced in a study of shared clonotypes between healthy human individuals. Terminally differentiated effector memory CD45RA+ cells were left out of the naive CD8 fraction, which was CD45RO-negative and positively selected for CCR7. Measured with immunoSEQ multiplex PCR; TCRdb has only the in-frame clones, and not every one. The table includes around 1.9 million clones, around 93% detected once. The sequenced sample was naive CD8+ T cells from PBMCs. These receptors came from a man between 18 and 35 years old in good health. Some clones in this sample may be carry-over from other donors' samples.

The chain combines TRBV4-1 with TRBJ2-7; D uncertain. From germline, CDR1 is MGHRA and CDR2 YSYEKL. The CDR3 sequence is 15 residues long. The V gene lost 2 bases and the J gene lost 2 bases, with 13 bases spanning the gap. The CDR3 nucleotides are TGCGCCAGCAGCCAAAATCTCGCCGCTACCTACGAGCAGTACTTC. Translating gives CASSQNLAATYEQYF.

The chain is built from TRBV9 and TRBJ1-2; TRBD1 aligns across 9 bases. The CDR3 has 12 amino acids. Germline V gene lookup returns CDR1 SGDLS and CDR2 YYNGEE. J gave up 7 bases and V 5 bases, and 3 bases lay outside the gene matches. The CDR3 loop reads CASRGTGPGYTF. The CDR3, as DNA: TGTGCCAGCAGAGGGACAGGGCCTGGCTACACCTTC. Drawing the rest from reference TRBV9 and TRBJ1-2, the complete variable domain is DSGVTQTPKHLITATGQRVTLRCSPRSGDLSVYWYQQSLDQGLQFLIQYYNGEERAKGNILERFSAQQFPDLHSELNLSSLELGDSALYFCASRGTGPGYTFGSGTRLTVV.

This clone was counted a single time. The chain links TRBV27 to TRBJ2-7; a weak D match, TRBD1 (6 bases). Per germline, CDR1 MNHEY and CDR2 SMNVEV (reference sequence). This CDR3 region has 15 residues. V lost 5 bases and J 2 bases, leaving 16 bases between the germline ends. CDR3: CASSPRDTETYEQYF. CDR3 DNA: TGTGCCAGCAGTCCACGGGACACGGAGACCTACGAGCAGTACTTC.

The rearrangement links TRBV28 to TRBJ2-7; TRBD1 might be the D (6 bases). The CDR3 covers 14 residues. The ends were cut back, 6 bases at V and 5 bases at J, with 17 bases in the middle. Germline V lookup: CDR1 MDHEN, CDR2 SYDVKM. CDR3 amino acids: CASSVQGWGHEQYF. CDR3 in DNA: TGTGCCAGCAGCGTACAGGGTTGGGGCCACGAGCAGTACTTC.

The chain has TRBV28 and TRBJ2-2; 7 bases line up with TRBD2. V lost 2 bases to trimming and J lost 5 bases; unmatched junction nucleotides: 8. The CDR3 is 16 amino acids. Germline V gene sequence: CDR1 MDHEN, CDR2 SYDVKM. This CDR3 reads CASSLGLAERTGELFF. The CDR3, as DNA: TGTGCCAGCAGTTTAGGGCTAGCGGAAAGAACCGGGGAGCTGTTTTTT.